These 25 T cell receptor beta chains originate from one sample sequenced in a study of metastatic and nonmetastatic thyroid tumors. TCRdb re-analyzed the PCR reads using MiXCR. The data show 7,000 to 9,500 clones, with less than 35% seen just once and 30% held by the top ten. No treatment had been given to any patient before thyroid surgery. The sample comprised tumor tissue. These receptors originate from a female donor with papillary thyroid cancer or a benign thyroid nodule (not recorded which). Some clones in this sample may be carry-over from other donors' samples.

This chain links TRBV20-1 with TRBJ1-2; D is undetermined. Germline assignment: CDR1 DFQATT and CDR2 SNEGSKA (reference sequence). This CDR3 has 12 residues. Trimming shortened V by 2 bases and J by 2 bases, and 6 bases separated the two germline ends. The DNA for the CDR3 is TGCAGTGCTAGATCGGGGAACTATGGCTACACCTTC. Encoded protein: CSARSGNYGYTF.

This clone is medium-sized (0.01 to 0.1%) in the sample. The chain couples TRBV4-1 to TRBJ2-7; 8 positions agree with TRBD1. The CDR3 totals 15 residues. V dropped 1 base and J dropped 3; count of bases not matched to a gene: 5. Germline CDR1 reads MGHRA; CDR2 reads YSYEKL. The DNA of the CDR3 is TGCGCCAGCAGCCAAGTTTTGACAGGGGTCTACGAGCAGTACTTC. Its translation is CASSQVLTGVYEQYF.

This clone is medium-sized within its sample. The chain is built from TRBV20-1 and TRBJ2-5; 7 bases fit TRBD2. The germline gives CDR1 DFQATT, CDR2 SNEGSKA (reference sequence). Germline trimming cut 0 bases from V and 2 bases from J; bases unmatched to any gene: 6. The CDR3 totals 15 residues. The CDR3 spells CSARDSGTIQETQYF. The CDR3, as DNA: TGCAGTGCTAGAGACTCCGGGACTATACAAGAGACCCAGTACTTC.

The table lists this clone with a few counts. The chain joins TRBV6-5 to TRBJ2-3, with a possible D match to TRBD2 (5 bases). The germline V gene encodes CDR1 MNHEY and CDR2 SVGAGI. The CDR3 length is 14 residues. Deletions cut 0 bases from V and 3 bases from J, with 7 bases between. The CDR3: CASSYSSGTDTQYF. As DNA, the CDR3 is TGTGCCAGCAGTTACTCGTCGGGAACAGATACGCAGTATTTT.

This clone was seen ten or more times. This chain links TRBV4-3 with TRBJ2-1, with 7 bases aligning to TRBD2. With 1 base clipped from V and 2 bases from J, the junction kept 5 bases outside the gene matches. Germline V lookup: CDR1 LGHNA, CDR2 YSLEER. The CDR3 consists of 16 residues. CDR3 in amino acids: CASSQGSLAAYNEQFF. The CDR3 DNA reads TGCGCCAGCAGCCAAGGGTCGCTAGCGGCCTACAATGAGCAGTTCTTC.

V gene TRBV3-1 combines with J gene TRBJ1-2; D unclear. Deletions cut 4 bases from V and 2 bases from J, with 11 bases between. The CDR3 is 14 residues long. The germline CDR1 and CDR2 sequences are LGHDT and YNNKEL (reference sequence). In nucleotides, the CDR3 is TGTGCCAGCAGCCCTCGGGCGGGGAACTATGGCTACACCTTC. It encodes CASSPRAGNYGYTF.

The sample holds a few counts of this clone. The chain uses TRBV4-1 and TRBJ2-1; D is unresolved. CDR3 length: 15 amino acids. The V end was cut by 0 bases, the J end by 9 bases, with 15 bases between. Per the germline V gene, CDR1 is MGHRA and CDR2 is YSYEKL. CDR3 in amino acids: CASSQDFPSSGEQFF. Here the CDR3 DNA reads TGCGCCAGCAGCCAAGATTTCCCTAGTTCCGGTGAGCAGTTCTTC.

The V call is TRBV20-1, the J call TRBJ1-2, with TRBD1 as a possible D gene (5 bases). Looked up from germline, CDR1 is DFQATT and CDR2 is SNEGSKA (reference sequence). This CDR3 contains 13 residues. Trimming pared 4 bases from V and 3 bases from J, leaving 12 bases between. CDR3 residues: CSATRGVDYGYTF. The CDR3 DNA is TGCAGTGCTACCAGAGGGGTAGACTATGGCTACACCTTC.

This clone was picked up a small number of times. J is TRBJ2-3 and V is TRBV2; D not resolved. CDR3 length equals 15 residues. V was trimmed by 6 bases and J by 0 bases, leaving 13 bases between them. Germline loops: CDR1 SNHLY, CDR2 FYNNEI. CDR3 in amino acids: CASSGDSVSTDTQYF. The CDR3 DNA sequence: TGTGCCAGCAGCGGAGACTCGGTTAGCACAGATACGCAGTATTTT.

V gene TRBV12-3 or TRBV12-4 combines with J gene TRBJ2-1, with unresolved D. Trimming removed 4 bases from V and 4 bases from J, with 11 bases in between. The CDR3 runs 14 residues. CDR3 nucleotide sequence: TGTGCCAGCAGTTCCGTCACGCGTTACAATGAGCAGTTCTTC. Its protein product is CASSSVTRYNEQFF.

The genes are TRBV7-8 and TRBJ2-7, with 9 bases identical to TRBD1. The CDR3 contains 17 residues. Germline V gives CDR1 SGHVS, CDR2 FQNEAQ. With V trimmed by 1 base and J by 5 bases, 12 bases remained unmatched. The CDR3 DNA is TGTGCCAGCAGCTTAGTTGAGTGGGGGACAGGGCTGAACGAGCAGTACTTC. Translating it yields CASSLVEWGTGLNEQYF.

This clone appeared a few times. This chain connects TRBV6-1 to TRBJ1-2; D possibly corresponds to TRBD1 (6 bases). Deletions cut 5 bases from V and 2 bases from J, with 9 bases between. CDR3 size: 13 residues. The V gene's germline CDR1 is MNHNS and CDR2 SASEGT. As DNA, the CDR3 is TGTGCCAGCAGTCCCGACAGGAACTATGGCTACACCTTC. It encodes CASSPDRNYGYTF.

With respect to this clone: Just one base apart from a much larger clone, this may be a read error. The chain carries TRBV11-2 and TRBJ2-7, with D unresolved. Germline CDR1 SGHAT, CDR2 FQNNGV. The V and J ends lost 1 base and 0 bases respectively, with 10 bases between them. This CDR3 comprises 15 residues. The CDR3 bases are TGTGCCAGCAGCTTAGGAGGTGGGCGCTCCTACGAGCAGTACTTC. This gives the protein CASSLGGGRSYEQYF.

This clone was found many times. The chain links TRBV29-1 to TRBJ2-5; TRBD1 aligns across 7 bases. Germline loops: CDR1 SQVTM, CDR2 ANQGSEA. CDR3 length equals 14 residues. V shed 1 base, J shed 5 bases, and the junction held 7 bases outside the gene matches. CDR3 residues: CSVEGRGGGETQYF. The CDR3 DNA sequence: TGCAGCGTTGAAGGTAGAGGGGGCGGGGAGACCCAGTACTTC.

This clone was picked up a small number of times. This sequence joins TRBV5-1 and TRBJ2-1; no definite D call. The V end lost 0 bases, the J end lost 6 bases, and 7 bases lay between the germline ends. Looked up from germline, CDR1 is SGHRS and CDR2 is YFSETQ. The CDR3 contains 13 residues. The CDR3 loop is CASSLAPSNEQFF. CDR3 sequence (DNA): TGCGCCAGCAGCTTGGCCCCCTCCAATGAGCAGTTCTTC.

Comment on this clone: The conserved phenylalanine or tryptophan normally closing the CDR3 is absent here, so this likely arose from a read error. The DNA is omitted, as the CDR3 cannot be located on it reliably, and the CDR3 follows TCRdb's listing. The chain joins TRBV12-3 or TRBV12-4 to TRBJ2-1. Inclusive of both ends, the CDR3 amounts to 15 amino acids. The CDR3 loop reads CASSLSGNSYNEQLI.

The genes are TRBV20-1 and TRBJ2-3; perhaps TRBD2 as D (5 bases). Germline CDR1 reads DFQATT; CDR2 reads SNEGSKA (reference sequence). The CDR3 is made up of 14 amino acids. Trimming stripped 7 bases from V and 1 base from J, with 15 bases between. The CDR3 nucleotides read TGCAGTGTAGTGGCGGGCGGAGGCACAGATACGCAGTATTTT. Amino acids: CSVVAGGGTDTQYF.

Notes on this clone: This may come from a read error, since a much larger clone is one base off. This specimen includes other DNA sequences encoding the same CDR3. The chain couples TRBV5-1 to TRBJ2-1, with 8 bases identical to TRBD2. The CDR3 covers 15 residues. Per germline, CDR1 SGHRS and CDR2 YFSETQ. The CDR3 DNA follows: TGTGCCAGCAGTTCAGGGACTAGGGCCTTTGATGAGCAGTTCTTC. Its protein is CASSSGTRAFDEQFF.

This sequence joins TRBV4-1 and TRBJ2-6, with 9 nucleotides matching TRBD1. With 5 bases clipped from V and 4 bases from J, the junction kept 3 bases outside the gene matches. Germline V lookup: CDR1 MGHRA, CDR2 YSYEKL. This CDR3 contains 15 residues. The CDR3 region is CASSKQGAGANVLTF. In DNA, the CDR3 is TGCGCCAGCAGCAAACAGGGGGCCGGGGCCAACGTCCTGACTTTC.

This clone was observed a handful of times. The J gene is TRBJ2-1, the V gene TRBV30; D is unresolved. The CDR3 sequence is 12 residues long. V lost 3 bases, J lost 1 base, and 4 bases lay in between. Germline-derived CDR1 and CDR2 are GTSNPN and SVGIG (reference sequence). Written as DNA, the CDR3 is TGTGCCTGGAGCCCGTCCTACAATGAGCAGTTCTTC. Its protein is CAWSPSYNEQFF.

This clone occurred once. This chain joins TRBV20-1 and TRBJ1-5; no definite D call. The CDR3 runs to 13 residues. Per germline, CDR1 DFQATT and CDR2 SNEGSKA (reference sequence). V was pared by 1 base and J by 9 bases, with 13 bases between. The CDR3 spells CSARVAGPGPQHF. The DNA of the CDR3 is TGCAGTGCTAGAGTAGCGGGTCCGGGGCCCCAGCATTTT.

The chain joins TRBV3-1 to TRBJ2-5; 10 bases fit TRBD2. CDR3 length equals 15 residues. Per germline, CDR1 LGHDT and CDR2 YNNKEL (reference sequence). V gave up 6 bases and J gave up 0 bases; unmatched junction bases: 4. The CDR3 spells CASRPLAGHQETQYF. Written as DNA, the CDR3 is TGTGCCAGCAGACCACTAGCGGGGCACCAAGAGACCCAGTACTTC.

The chain carries TRBV11-1 and TRBJ2-3; TRBD2 aligns across 7 bases. V dropped 4 bases and J dropped 0; count of bases not matched to a gene: 7. Germline lookup yields CDR1 SGHAT and CDR2 FQDESV (reference sequence). This CDR3 has 16 residues. The CDR3 protein is CASSSLAGFSTDTQYF. The CDR3 region has the DNA TGTGCCAGCAGCTCATTAGCGGGTTTTAGCACAGATACGCAGTATTTT.

This clone is medium-sized by share. The rearrangement joins TRBV30 to TRBJ1-2, with 7 bases fitting TRBD1. Germline values: CDR1 GTSNPN, CDR2 SVGIG (reference sequence). The length of the CDR3 is 14 residues. Trimming at V came to 5 bases and at J to 5 bases, leaving 11 bases not matched to a gene. The CDR3, as DNA: TGTGCCTGGCACGGGACAGCAGACCCTTATGGCTACACCTTC. Protein: CAWHGTADPYGYTF.

The chain joins TRBV19 to TRBJ2-3; maybe TRBD1 (7 bases). Trimming left V 5 bases short and J 0 bases short, with 12 bases between. The germline V gene encodes CDR1 LNHDA and CDR2 SQIVND (reference sequence). The CDR3 contains 15 residues. The CDR3 protein is CASSGGTASTDTQYF. In nucleotides, the CDR3 is TGTGCCAGTAGTGGGGGGACAGCTAGCACAGATACGCAGTATTTT.